This TCR beta chain was profiled in a study of cytomegalovirus exposure and HLA in healthy donors. General study results and limits: Cytomegalovirus association was assigned to over 150 TCR beta chains. Beyond CMV serostatus, there was no information to go on about immune exposure. Reportedly, fewer N-insertions than the approximately 690-donor mean appeared in an Asian-associated ancestry cluster in a later analysis. Data from an earlier analysis indicated that most TCR beta V segments were productive either about 87% or about 30% of the time.

As concerns this clone: No antigen is known for it.

V trimming: 4 bases; J trimming: 5 bases; junction bases outside the gene matches: 14. The CDR3 loop spans 16 amino acids. The germline CDR1 and CDR2 sequences are SQVTM and ANQGSEA. The PCR made use of 60 Vbeta and 13 Jbeta primers. The protocol was immunoSEQ multiplex PCR, while the TCRdb copy is restricted to in-frame clones and leaves out a portion. The sample has approximately 90,000 clones, approximately 80% seen once. This receptor was identified in a man aged 25-40 years in good health and CMV-seronegative. The V and J genes are TRBV29-1 and TRBJ2-5; 9 positions match TRBD2. The sequenced sample was PBMCs. The CDR3 nucleotides are TGCAGCGTTGGAGTTAGCGGGAGTGCGCGGGGGGAGACCCAGTACTTC. The encoded protein is CSVGVSGSARGETQYF.